This TCR beta chain originates from a study of blood T cells in healthy people across ages. The table lists this clonotype with a few counts. The antigen remains undetermined. Notes on the study in general: Possibly confounding the expanded clonotype changes was the fact that donor CMV status was unknown.

The use of a sample-barcoded 5' primer and a J-beta primer mix characterized a second PCR of roughly 7 to 11 cycles. Each CDR3 protein gets one entry after TCRdb re-called the 5' RACE reads with MiXCR. The table lists 700,000 to 850,000 distinct CDR3 sequences, about 34% of them singletons. Unmatched junction bases numbered 3, after V lost 2 bases and J lost 3 bases. The CDR3 sequence is 17 residues long. Germline values: CDR1 SGHTA, CDR2 FQGNSA. The sequence was obtained from a man between 18 and 35 years old in good health. V gene TRBV7-2 combines with J gene TRBJ2-1, with TRBD2 matching over 14 bases. Sequencing input: blood. CDR3 sequence reads: CASSLKGLAGGYNEQFF. DNA for the CDR3: TGTGCCAGCAGCTTAAAAGGACTAGCGGGGGGCTACAATGAGCAGTTCTTC.